This T cell receptor beta chain was identified in a study of Graves' ophthalmopathy and Graves' hyperthyroidism. The sequenced template was RNA, covering the TCR beta CDR3 region. A first-round RT-PCR used HTBI primers, followed by a second-round multiplex PCR. One entry per CDR3 protein results from TCRdb running MiXCR on the multiplex PCR reads. The sample lists 200,000 to 300,000 distinct CDR3 sequences; around 45% were seen once. Germline CDR1 LGHNA, CDR2 YSLEER. The CDR3 runs to 15 residues. Trimming took 0 bases from V and 0 from J, leaving 6 bases between them. The TCR comes from an adult man with Graves' ophthalmopathy. The chain employs TRBV4-3 and TRBJ1-3; D is unresolved. Sequenced: peripheral blood. This CDR3 is CASSQDRSSGNTIYF. The CDR3 DNA follows: TGCGCCAGCAGCCAAGATCGGAGCTCTGGAAACACCATATATTTT.